This TCR beta chain derives from a study of blood T cell repertoires in COVID-19. Study-wide background: Material from acute and convalescent COVID-19 was sourced from the United States, Italy and Spain. Sources were T cells, B-cell-depleted T cells, or PBMCs; the material itself was cDNA or gDNA.

Trimming took 4 bases from V and 10 from J, leaving 13 bases between them. CDR3 length: 12 amino acids. The germline gives CDR1 SGHTA, CDR2 FQGTGA. Authors' processing steps: Amplifying reference gene primers gave estimates of nucleated cell counts. Libraries were prepared by immunoSEQ multiplex PCR; TCRdb keeps only in-frame clonotypes and omits some of them. The V and J calls and the clone size are those of that table, but D and trimming were determined from the DNA. The profile shows a few hundred thousand clones, approximately 92% of them singletons. The origin of this receptor is a woman between 40 and 50 years old who had recovered from COVID-19. The chain recombines TRBV7-3 with TRBJ1-1; possibly TRBD1 for D (5 bases). Material: peripheral blood. CDR3 in amino acids: CASSSGVGGAFF. CDR3 nucleotides: TGTGCCAGCAGCTCCGGGGTCGGGGGAGCTTTCTTT.